The 13 T cell receptor beta chains below come from one sample, sequenced in a study of cytomegalovirus exposure and HLA in healthy donors. The PCR ran on 60 Vbeta and 13 Jbeta primers. Only in-frame clones appear in the TCRdb table, and some are missing; sequencing was by immunoSEQ multiplex PCR. The sample records 150,000 to 200,000 clones, about 81% being singletons. Sequencing was carried out using PBMCs. The receptors derive from a woman in her 30s in good health and CMV-seronegative.

This clone was picked up a small number of times. This rearrangement joins TRBV7-9 to TRBJ2-3, with 9 bases matching TRBD1. CDR1 SEHNR and CDR2 FQNEAQ come from the germline V gene (reference sequence). This CDR3 contains 17 residues. V shed 3 bases and J 6 bases; nucleotides not matched to a gene: 13. CDR3 sequence: CASSFPGTGGAADTQYF. The CDR3 DNA sequence: TGTGCCAGCAGCTTTCCCGGAACAGGGGGCGCGGCCGATACGCAGTATTTT. Variable domain in full (rest from reference TRBV7-9 and TRBJ2-3): DTGVSQNPRHKITKRGQNVTFRCDPISEHNRLYWYRQTLGQGPEFLTYFQNEAQLEKSRLLSDRFSAERPKGSFSTLEIQRTEQGDSAMYLCASSFPGTGGAADTQYFGPGTRLTVL.

The chain employs TRBV28 and TRBJ2-1; TRBD2 agrees at 7 bases. After removal of 6 bases from V and 6 bases from J, the junction contained 5 bases not matched to a gene. Germline-derived CDR1 and CDR2 are MDHEN and SYDVKM. CDR3 length equals 13 residues. CDR3 protein: CASRLRLANEQFF. In nucleotides, the CDR3 is TGTGCCAGCAGACTTAGACTAGCCAATGAGCAGTTCTTC.

The V call is TRBV28, the J call TRBJ2-2, with 11 nucleotides matching TRBD2. Per the germline V gene, CDR1 is MDHEN and CDR2 is SYDVKM. The junction had 4 bases not matched to a gene; V was cut back by 5 bases and J by 2 bases. The CDR3 has 16 amino acids. CDR3: CASSGGLAVNTGELFF. The CDR3, as DNA: TGTGCCAGCAGTGGGGGACTAGCGGTAAACACCGGGGAGCTGTTTTTT. Full variable domain (outside the CDR3, taken from reference TRBV28 and TRBJ2-2): DVKVTQSSRYLVKRTGEKVFLECVQDMDHENMFWYRQDPGLGLRLIYFSYDVKMKEKGDIPEGYSVSREKKERFSLILESASTNQTSMYLCASSGGLAVNTGELFFGEGSRLTVL.

The V call is TRBV9, the J call TRBJ2-7; 7 bases are shared with TRBD2. From germline, CDR1 is SGDLS and CDR2 YYNGEE. The length of the CDR3 is 14 residues. The V segment lost 3 bases and the J segment 0 bases; nucleotides outside the gene matches: 3. CDR3 nucleotides: TGTGCCAGCAGCGCTCGACTAGCCTCCTACGAGCAGTACTTC. Amino acids: CASSARLASYEQYF. The full variable domain, completed using reference TRBV9 and TRBJ2-7, is DSGVTQTPKHLITATGQRVTLRCSPRSGDLSVYWYQQSLDQGLQFLIQYYNGEERAKGNILERFSAQQFPDLHSELNLSSLELGDSALYFCASSARLASYEQYFGPGTRLTVT.

CDR3 DNA: TGTGCCAGCAGCTACTGGGGAGGGGCTGAAGCTTTCTTT. Amino acid sequence: CASSYWGGAEAFF. This chain connects TRBV7-3 to TRBJ1-1, with D possibly being TRBD1 (5 bases). From germline, CDR1 is SGHTA and CDR2 FQGTGA. V was clipped by 4 bases and J by 6 bases, with 12 bases between them. The CDR3 spans 13 residues.

The V gene is TRBV6-5, the J gene TRBJ1-1; the D gene is possibly TRBD1 (6 bases). The CDR3 is made up of 13 amino acids. Trimming took off 5 bases at V and 10 bases at J, with 17 bases between the two ends. Germline values: CDR1 MNHEY, CDR2 SVGAGI. The DNA of the CDR3 is TGTGCCAGCAGTAACCGACAGGCTGGGGTAGCTTTCTTT. Amino acids: CASSNRQAGVAFF.

The chain carries TRBV5-1 and TRBJ2-3, with 11 nucleotides matching TRBD2. The J segment lost 4 bases and the V segment lost 5 bases, leaving 12 bases of the junction unmatched. The CDR3 contains 17 residues. Germline CDR1 SGHRS, CDR2 YFSETQ. The CDR3 nucleotides read TGCGCCAGCAGTATAGCGGGGGGGCGACGCCGGGCAGATACGCAGTATTTT. Protein sequence: CASSIAGGRRRADTQYF.

The chain is built from TRBV4-3 and TRBJ2-1; 11 bases align to TRBD2. After removal of 1 base from V and 3 bases from J, the junction contained 8 bases not matched to a gene. The CDR3 contains 18 residues. Germline V gives CDR1 LGHNA, CDR2 YSLEER. Here the CDR3 reads CASSQAFGTSGFYNEQFF. The CDR3, as DNA: TGCGCCAGCAGCCAAGCATTCGGGACTAGCGGTTTCTACAATGAGCAGTTCTTC.

This clone was counted once. V usage is TRBV27 and J usage is TRBJ1-2; no definite D call. The CDR3 loop spans 17 amino acids. Germline V gene data show CDR1 as MNHEY and CDR2 as SMNVEV (reference sequence). Trimming removed 3 bases at V and 4 bases at J, with 21 bases between. Written as DNA, the CDR3 is TGTGCCAGCAGTTTTTTATCGGGGAGAACGGAAGGCTATGGCTACACCTTC. Amino acids: CASSFLSGRTEGYGYTF.

The V gene is TRBV27, the J gene TRBJ2-7; D perhaps matches TRBD2 (6 bases). The CDR3 spans 13 residues. V was clipped by 11 bases and J by 6 bases, with 20 bases between them. The germline V gene has CDR1 MNHEY and CDR2 SMNVEV (reference sequence). The CDR3 sequence is CASHMGTSSEQYF. The CDR3 DNA sequence: TGTGCCTCCCATATGGGGACTTCTTCCGAGCAGTACTTC.

The chain recombines TRBV5-5 with TRBJ1-3; the D is unclear. CDR3 length: 16 amino acids. Germline V CDR1 and CDR2: SGHKS, YYEKEE (reference sequence). Between the trimmed V and J ends, which lost 0 bases and 0 bases, there was a span of 10 bases. CDR3 loop: CASSLVFGISGNTIYF. CDR3 nucleotides: TGTGCCAGCAGCTTGGTTTTCGGGATCTCTGGAAACACCATATATTTT.

The chain recombines TRBV15 with TRBJ1-5; a possible D gene is TRBD1 (6 bases). V was clipped by 0 bases and J by 6 bases, with 12 bases between them. The germline V gene has CDR1 LNHNV and CDR2 YYDKDF (reference sequence). This CDR3 has 15 residues. The CDR3 bases are TGTGCCACCAGCAGAGATCAGGGGCACGGTCAGCCCCAGCATTTT. Residues: CATSRDQGHGQPQHF.

Turning to this clone: The junction does not match germline at one end; this may be a read error. The J gene is TRBJ1-5, the V gene TRBV7-9, with D hard to call. The CDR3 covers 16 residues. CDR1 SEHNR and CDR2 FQNEAQ come from the germline V gene (reference sequence). The CDR3 loop is CSSSPDAGSGNQPQHF. Written as DNA, the CDR3 is TGTTCCAGCAGCCCAGATGCCGGGAGCGGCAATCAGCCCCAGCATTTT.